A single sample gave rise to the 30 T cell receptor beta chains below, sequenced in a study of blood T cells in healthy people across ages. Next came a second PCR, run for 7 to 11 cycles, which used a sample-barcoded 5' primer along with a J-beta primer mix. TCRdb used MiXCR to reprocess the 5' RACE reads, holding one entry per CDR3 protein. The sample has fewer than 1,200,000 distinct CDR3 sequences, 25% seen once. The same data also contributed to another study, on T cells of mothers and their children.

The specimen was blood. Source of these receptors: a girl aged 2 to 10 in good health.

The genes are TRBV20-1 and TRBJ2-7; D is unresolved. The CDR3 length is 13 residues. Trimming pared 3 bases from V and 6 bases from J, leaving 15 bases between. Germline assignment: CDR1 DFQATT and CDR2 SNEGSKA (reference sequence). DNA for the CDR3: TGCAGTGCTAGGGAGCAGAGAATGTTCGAGCAGTACTTC. It encodes CSAREQRMFEQYF.

As concerns this clonotype: Mismatch with germline at one junction end may stem from a read error. The chain is built from TRBV5-5 and TRBJ2-2, with a possible D match to TRBD2 (7 bases). Germline V gives CDR1 SGHKS, CDR2 YYEKEE (reference sequence). The CDR3 has 17 amino acids. CDR3 sequence reads: CTSSLSGTSGNTGELFF. The DNA of the CDR3 is TGTACCAGCAGCTTGAGCGGGACAAGTGGGAACACCGGGGAGCTGTTTTTT.

This clonotype turned up a few times. The V and J genes are TRBV28 and TRBJ2-5; D is undetermined. The CDR3 length is 12 residues. V lost 5 bases, J lost 4 bases, and 8 bases lay in between. CDR1 is MDHEN, CDR2 SYDVKM, per germline. CDR3 DNA sequence: TGTGCCAGCAGTATAACGGTAGAGACCCAGTACTTC. Translated, it gives CASSITVETQYF.

In its sample, this clonotype was seen a few times. The junction does not match germline at one end; this may be a read error. This chain connects TRBV5-1 to TRBJ1-1, with D maybe TRBD1 (5 bases). The CDR3 loop spans 14 amino acids. Looked up from germline, CDR1 is SGHRS and CDR2 is YFSETQ. CDR3 protein: CASSYADTNTEAFF. Here the CDR3 DNA reads TGTGCCAGCAGCTACGCGGACACGAACACTGAAGCTTTCTTT.

Many counts were recorded for this clonotype. This chain uses TRBV9 with TRBJ2-5; 10 bases are a match to TRBD1. The CDR3 is 13 residues long. Trimming cost V 5 bases and J 5 bases; bases outside gene matches: 3. Germline CDR1 reads SGDLS; CDR2 reads YYNGEE. The CDR3 sequence is CASRSGQGETQYF. The CDR3 DNA reads as TGTGCCAGCAGATCGGGACAGGGGGAGACCCAGTACTTC.

V usage is TRBV3-1 and J usage is TRBJ2-3; 8 nucleotides agree with TRBD2. Germline lookup yields CDR1 LGHDT and CDR2 YNNKEL (reference sequence). The CDR3 loop spans 16 amino acids. The trim removed 4 bases at V and 0 bases at J, leaving 6 bases unmatched. DNA of the CDR3: TGTGCCAGCAGCCGCCGACTAGCGACGAGCACAGATACGCAGTATTTT. Its protein is CASSRRLATSTDTQYF.

Only a few counts were recorded for this clonotype. The chain combines TRBV20-1 with TRBJ2-1; no clear D gene. The CDR3 is made up of 12 amino acids. V shed 0 bases and J shed 9 bases, with 9 bases lying between them. Germline-derived CDR1 and CDR2 are DFQATT and SNEGSKA (reference sequence). The CDR3 sequence is CSAREMGPEQFF. The DNA of the CDR3 is TGCAGTGCTAGAGAGATGGGTCCTGAGCAGTTCTTC.

In DNA, the CDR3 is TGTGCCAGCAGTCGGGACAGGCCCCTCGGCTACACCTTC. Amino acids: CASSRDRPLGYTF. The gene calls are TRBV12-3 or TRBV12-4 and TRBJ1-2, with TRBD1 matching 8 bases. V shed 5 bases and J 8 bases; nucleotides not matched to a gene: 7. The CDR3 is made up of 13 amino acids.

J is TRBJ1-4 and V is TRBV20-1; possibly TRBD1 for D (6 bases). Germline-derived CDR1 and CDR2 are DFQATT and SNEGSKA (reference sequence). Trimming shortened V by 2 bases and J by 8 bases, and 15 bases separated the two germline ends. The length of the CDR3 is 14 residues. The CDR3 loop is CSARRGTPGEKLFF. CDR3 bases: TGCAGTGCTAGAAGGGGGACACCGGGAGAAAAACTGTTTTTT.

The rearrangement uses TRBV20-1 and TRBJ2-1, with a tentative D call TRBD1 (6 bases). Trimming stripped 4 bases from V and 8 bases from J, with 18 bases between. The CDR3 contains 14 residues. The V gene's germline CDR1 is DFQATT and CDR2 SNEGSKA (reference sequence). The CDR3 reads CSAKTRRTGYEQFF. The DNA for the CDR3 is TGCAGTGCTAAGACCAGACGAACAGGGTATGAGCAGTTCTTC.

This clonotype occurred a few times. The chain uses TRBV2 and TRBJ2-2; TRBD2 agrees at 7 bases. The CDR3 covers 13 residues. Germline lookup yields CDR1 SNHLY and CDR2 FYNNEI. V gave up 11 bases and J gave up 1 base; unmatched junction bases: 4. CDR3 amino acids: CACQRENTGELFF. CDR3 DNA: TGTGCCTGCCAGCGGGAGAACACCGGGGAGCTGTTTTTT.

V and J are TRBV27 and TRBJ2-6, with D unclear. This CDR3 comprises 16 residues. Trimming cost V 3 bases and J 0 bases, with 9 bases left between them. Germline assignment: CDR1 MNHEY and CDR2 SMNVEV (reference sequence). In nucleotides, the CDR3 is TGTGCCAGCAGTTTCGATCAGGCCTCTGGGGCCAACGTCCTGACTTTC. It is translated as CASSFDQASGANVLTF.

This clonotype was recorded a few times. The chain couples TRBV29-1 to TRBJ2-7; possibly TRBD1 or TRBD2 for D (5 bases each). Near its end, the DNA agrees better with TRBJ2-5, so the J call may be wrong. Germline V gene sequence: CDR1 SQVTM, CDR2 ANQGSEA. This CDR3 has 13 amino acids. CDR3 sequence reads: CSVSLVWGETQYF. The CDR3 DNA reads TGCAGCGTTTCTCTTGTGTGGGGGGAGACCCAGTACTTC.

The chain carries TRBV19 and TRBJ2-7, with D maybe TRBD2 (5 bases). Trimming stripped 3 bases from V and 2 bases from J, with 14 bases between. The CDR3 is 15 residues long. CDR1 LNHDA and CDR2 SQIVND come from the germline V gene (reference sequence). The CDR3 coding sequence is TGTGCCAGTAGTATTGTGGGTGGAGGAACCTACGAGCAGTACTTC. Translation gives CASSIVGGGTYEQYF.

The V gene is TRBV10-3, the J gene TRBJ2-5, with D perhaps TRBD2 (5 bases). The germline V and J ends were trimmed by 5 bases and 3 bases, with 13 bases remaining between them. CDR3 length equals 14 residues. The germline V gene has CDR1 ENHRY and CDR2 SYGVKD. The CDR3: CAISLTIGEETQYF. CDR3 sequence (DNA): TGTGCCATCAGTCTAACAATCGGGGAAGAGACCCAGTACTTC.

This clonotype has just a few counts. The chain recombines TRBV29-1 with TRBJ1-1; TRBD1 might be the D (5 bases). Germline lookup yields CDR1 SQVTM and CDR2 ANQGSEA. Trimming cost V 7 bases and J 3 bases, with 15 bases left between them. The CDR3 is 13 residues long. CDR3 nucleotide sequence: TGCAGCGCGGCCACAGGTTTTGACACTGAAGCTTTCTTT. It translates to CSAATGFDTEAFF.

The genes are TRBV7-9 and TRBJ2-1; TRBD2 might be the D (5 bases). The J call is doubtful: the DNA matches TRBJ2-5 better. This CDR3 has 14 residues. Germline assignment: CDR1 SEHNR and CDR2 FQNEAQ (reference sequence). The CDR3 spells CASSYGVQQETQYF. The CDR3 DNA sequence: TGTGCCAGCTCCTACGGGGTCCAGCAAGAGACCCAGTACTTC.

The chain links TRBV5-1 to TRBJ2-6, with 7 nucleotides matching TRBD1. V trimming: 2 bases; J trimming: 1 base; junction bases outside the gene matches: 9. This CDR3 comprises 18 residues. Germline-derived CDR1 and CDR2 are SGHRS and YFSETQ. The CDR3 DNA sequence: TGCGCCAGCAGCTTCGGCGACAGGGCCCCTTCTGGGGCCAACGTCCTGACTTTC. Residues: CASSFGDRAPSGANVLTF.

This clonotype appeared a single time. The CDR3 DNA sequence: TGCAGTGCTTGGACAGGGGCCACCTACGAGCAGTACTTC. Residues: CSAWTGATYEQYF. The chain uses TRBV20-1 and TRBJ2-7, with 9 bases identical to TRBD1. The V and J ends lost 5 bases and 2 bases, in that order; junction bases with no gene match: 4. The germline CDR1 and CDR2 sequences are DFQATT and SNEGSKA (reference sequence). The CDR3 runs to 13 residues.

This sequence joins TRBV27 and TRBJ2-4; D not resolved. This CDR3 has 17 amino acids. Between the trimmed V and J ends, which lost 8 bases and 0 bases, there was a span of 20 bases. Germline V gives CDR1 MNHEY, CDR2 SMNVEV (reference sequence). In nucleotides, the CDR3 is TGTGCCAGCGCCCGATCGTACTCTATTCTAGCCAAAAACATTCAGTACTTC. Translated: CASARSYSILAKNIQYF.

This rearrangement joins TRBV7-9 to TRBJ2-7, with TRBD1 matching 7 bases. After removal of 4 bases from V and 6 bases from J, the junction contained 9 bases not matched to a gene. The germline gives CDR1 SEHNR, CDR2 FQNEAQ (reference sequence). The CDR3 totals 14 residues. The CDR3 DNA follows: TGTGCCAGCAGCTCCGCACAGGGGCGCTCCGAGCAGTACTTC. Amino acid sequence: CASSSAQGRSEQYF. The whole variable domain, filled in from reference TRBV7-9 and TRBJ2-7, reads DTGVSQNPRHKITKRGQNVTFRCDPISEHNRLYWYRQTLGQGPEFLTYFQNEAQLEKSRLLSDRFSAERPKGSFSTLEIQRTEQGDSAMYLCASSSAQGRSEQYFGPGTRLTVT.

Only a few counts were recorded for this clonotype. The CDR3 sequence is CASSQDRQGIATQYF. The CDR3 DNA reads as TGCGCCAGCAGCCAAGACAGACAGGGAATAGCGACCCAGTACTTC. The chain employs TRBV4-3 and TRBJ2-5; 7 nucleotides agree with TRBD1. The V segment lost 0 bases and the J segment 7 bases; nucleotides outside the gene matches: 8. This CDR3 contains 15 residues. Germline V CDR1 and CDR2: LGHNA, YSLEER.

For this clonotype: Compared with germline, one end of the junction differs, possibly owing to a read error. This chain links TRBV7-8 with TRBJ1-4, with 7 bases fitting TRBD1. The CDR3 has 15 residues. The germline gives CDR1 SGHVS, CDR2 FQNEAQ. The CDR3 reads CAGSLRQGLWEKLFF. CDR3 bases: TGTGCCGGCAGCTTAAGACAGGGCTTATGGGAAAAACTGTTTTTT.

The chain carries TRBV4-2 and TRBJ2-1; D may match TRBD1 or TRBD2 (5 bases each). Germline lookup yields CDR1 LGHNA and CDR2 YNFKEQ. The CDR3 totals 13 residues. V was clipped by 3 bases and J by 14 bases, with 17 bases between them. CDR3 DNA sequence: TGTGCCAGCAGCCAGGAGATCTTGGGGGAGAAGTTCTTC. Protein sequence: CASSQEILGEKFF.

This clonotype showed up many times. V is TRBV12-3 or TRBV12-4 and J is TRBJ2-7, with 11 bases that match TRBD1. The trim removed 8 bases at V and 3 bases at J, leaving 6 bases unmatched. This CDR3 has 14 residues. CDR3 amino acids: CASRPGTGGYEQYF. CDR3 DNA: TGTGCCAGCCGACCTGGGACAGGGGGCTACGAGCAGTACTTC.

The chain joins TRBV20-1 to TRBJ2-1; 9 bases match TRBD2. The CDR3 sequence is 16 residues long. The V segment lost 5 bases and the J segment 0 bases; nucleotides outside the gene matches: 8. Per the germline V gene, CDR1 is DFQATT and CDR2 is SNEGSKA (reference sequence). Here the CDR3 DNA reads TGCAGTGCTCTCGGAGCGGGAGGAAGCTCCTACAATGAGCAGTTCTTC. It specifies CSALGAGGSSYNEQFF.

As to this clonotype: The junction departs from the called germline gene at one end, perhaps through a read error. This chain links TRBV7-2 with TRBJ2-1; 8 bases are a match to TRBD1. Germline loops: CDR1 SGHTA, CDR2 FQGNSA. There are 14 residues in the CDR3. CDR3 region: CASSLATGANGQFF. The CDR3 DNA sequence: TGTGCCAGCAGCCTAGCGACAGGGGCCAATGGGCAGTTCTTC.

The chain carries TRBV20-1 and TRBJ2-5; TRBD2 matches at 8 bases. This CDR3 has 15 residues. J lost 2 bases, V lost 6 bases, and 11 bases had no gene match. Germline assignment: CDR1 DFQATT and CDR2 SNEGSKA (reference sequence). CDR3 protein: CSAPQLAEDQETQYF. The CDR3 DNA sequence: TGCAGTGCGCCGCAACTAGCGGAAGATCAAGAGACCCAGTACTTC.

This clonotype was seen more than once but under ten times. The chain recombines TRBV5-1 with TRBJ2-7; 8 positions agree with TRBD1. From germline, CDR1 is SGHRS and CDR2 YFSETQ. There are 15 residues in the CDR3. V gave up 3 bases and J gave up 5 bases; unmatched junction bases: 10. CDR3 sequence: CASSSTGQGVNEQYF. CDR3 coding DNA: TGCGCCAGCAGCTCCACAGGACAGGGCGTTAACGAGCAGTACTTC.

This clonotype was seen a handful of times. This chain connects TRBV27 to TRBJ2-7; D gene uncertain. V was pared by 8 bases and J by 2 bases, with 16 bases between. The CDR3 loop spans 14 amino acids. The V gene's germline CDR1 is MNHEY and CDR2 SMNVEV (reference sequence). The CDR3 here is CASSNRDLPYEQYF. In DNA, the CDR3 is TGTGCCAGCTCTAACAGAGATCTCCCCTACGAGCAGTACTTC.